This T cell receptor (beta chain) stems from a study of blood T cell repertoires in COVID-19. As for the study in general: Acute-phase and convalescent COVID-19 samples originated in the United States, Italy and Spain. Nucleic acid was either cDNA or gDNA, and it came from T cells, B-cell-depleted T cells, or PBMCs.

CDR1 is SGHVS, CDR2 FQNEAQ, per germline. The CDR3 runs to 15 residues. Germline trimming cut 4 bases from V and 7 bases from J; bases unmatched to any gene: 4. Per the authors' pipeline: The assay estimated nucleated cells by amplifying reference gene primers. Libraries were prepared by immunoSEQ multiplex PCR; TCRdb keeps only in-frame clonotypes and omits some of them. The DNA gave D and trimming, while V, J and clone size come from that table. Counted here are approximately 280,000 clones, 75% to 90% occurring once; the ten biggest clones make up about 4.2%. The sequence derives from a middle-aged man with acute or convalescent COVID-19. The rearrangement uses TRBV7-8 and TRBJ2-1, with 13 nucleotides matching TRBD2. The source material was peripheral blood. The CDR3 region has the DNA TGTGCCAGCAGCTGGACTAGCGGGGGTGGAAATGAGCAGTTCTTC. As protein: CASSWTSGGGNEQFF.